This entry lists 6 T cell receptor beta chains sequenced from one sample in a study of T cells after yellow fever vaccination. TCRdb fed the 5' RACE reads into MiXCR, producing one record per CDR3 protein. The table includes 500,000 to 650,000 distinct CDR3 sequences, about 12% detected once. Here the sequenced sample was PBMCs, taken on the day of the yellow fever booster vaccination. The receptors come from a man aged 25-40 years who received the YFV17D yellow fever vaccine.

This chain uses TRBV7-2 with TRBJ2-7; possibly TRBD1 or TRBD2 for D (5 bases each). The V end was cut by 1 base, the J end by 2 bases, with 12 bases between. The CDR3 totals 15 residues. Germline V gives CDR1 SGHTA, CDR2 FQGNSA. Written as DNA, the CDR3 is TGTGCCAGCAGCTTAGAGGGACGTACGGCCTACGAGCAGTACTTC. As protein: CASSLEGRTAYEQYF.

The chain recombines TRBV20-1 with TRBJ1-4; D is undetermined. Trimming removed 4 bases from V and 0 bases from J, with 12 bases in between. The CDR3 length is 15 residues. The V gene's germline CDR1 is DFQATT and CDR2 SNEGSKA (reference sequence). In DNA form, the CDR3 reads TGCAGTGCTATCCTCCCCCTCTCAACTAATGAAAAACTGTTTTTT. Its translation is CSAILPLSTNEKLFF.

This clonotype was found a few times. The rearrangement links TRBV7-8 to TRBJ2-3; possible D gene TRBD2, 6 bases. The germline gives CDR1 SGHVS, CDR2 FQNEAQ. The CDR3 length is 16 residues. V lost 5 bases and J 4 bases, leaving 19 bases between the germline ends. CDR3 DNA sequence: TGTGCCAGCAGCGCCCGGGAGCGGCAGGGCCCAGATACGCAGTATTTT. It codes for CASSARERQGPDTQYF.

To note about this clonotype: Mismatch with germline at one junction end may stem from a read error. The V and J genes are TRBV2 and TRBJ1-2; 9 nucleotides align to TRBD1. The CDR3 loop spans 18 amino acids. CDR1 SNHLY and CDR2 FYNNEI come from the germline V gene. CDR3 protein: CACRSTGTGKKANYGYTF. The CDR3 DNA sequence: TGTGCCTGCAGGTCTACCGGGACAGGGAAAAAAGCTAACTATGGCTACACCTTC.

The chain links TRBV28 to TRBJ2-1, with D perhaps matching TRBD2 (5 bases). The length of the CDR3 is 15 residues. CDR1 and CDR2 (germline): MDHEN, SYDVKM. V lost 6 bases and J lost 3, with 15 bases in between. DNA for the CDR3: TGTGCCAGCAGAGGGATACAAGGACTCTACAATGAGCAGTTCTTC. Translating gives CASRGIQGLYNEQFF.

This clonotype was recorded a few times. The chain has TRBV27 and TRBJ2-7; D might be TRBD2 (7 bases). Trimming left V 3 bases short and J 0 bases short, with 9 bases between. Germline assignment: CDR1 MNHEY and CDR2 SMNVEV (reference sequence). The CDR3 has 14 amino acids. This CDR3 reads CASSFAGASYEQYF. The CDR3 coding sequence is TGTGCCAGCAGTTTCGCGGGGGCCTCCTACGAGCAGTACTTC.